This T cell receptor beta chain was sequenced for a study of vaccination and CD4 T cells after COVID-19. The Oncomine TCR Beta short-read assay was applied to DNA of cultured CD4+ T cells. Investigators obtained genomic DNA by extraction from cultured CD4+ T cells. TCRdb independently ran MiXCR on the PCR reads; one entry per CDR3 protein. Here the sample spans fewer than 8,000 distinct CDR3 sequences, approximately 30% being singletons. This sample's treatment: approximately 9-day PBMC culture with coronavirus spike peptide pools or control peptides (ViraFEST assay). Before the COVID-19 pandemic (2011-2018), CD4+ T cells were obtained from the unexposed donor. The table lists this clonotype with a few counts. Its antigen is unidentified. This clonotype was obtained from a human donor in good health. The sequenced sample consisted of CD4+ T cells from blood, cultured in vitro.

Written as DNA, the CDR3 is TGTGCCAGCAGTGCGTCGGGCTACGAGCAGTACTTC. Translated, it gives CASSASGYEQYF. The chain uses TRBV6-1 and TRBJ2-7; D remains unclear. The length of the CDR3 is 12 residues. V was trimmed by 4 bases and J by 3 bases, leaving 7 bases between them. Germline V gene lookup returns CDR1 MNHNS and CDR2 SASEGT.